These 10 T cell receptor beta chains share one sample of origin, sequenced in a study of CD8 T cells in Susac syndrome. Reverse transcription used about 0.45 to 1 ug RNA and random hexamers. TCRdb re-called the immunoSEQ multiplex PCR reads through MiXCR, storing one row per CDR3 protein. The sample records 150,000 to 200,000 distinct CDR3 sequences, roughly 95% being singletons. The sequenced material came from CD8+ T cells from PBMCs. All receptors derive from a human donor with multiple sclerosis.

The CDR3 DNA reads TGCAGCGTTGTGGGACTAGCGGCCTCCTACGAGCAGTACTTC. As protein: CSVVGLAASYEQYF. This rearrangement joins TRBV29-1 to TRBJ2-7; 11 nucleotides align to TRBD2. CDR1 and CDR2 from the germline V gene are SQVTM and ANQGSEA. CDR3 length: 14 residues. After removal of 4 bases from V and 0 bases from J, the junction contained 2 bases not matched to a gene.

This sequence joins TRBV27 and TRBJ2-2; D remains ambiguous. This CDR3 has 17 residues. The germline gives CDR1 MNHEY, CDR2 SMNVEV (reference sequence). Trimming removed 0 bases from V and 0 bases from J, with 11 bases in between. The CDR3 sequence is CASSLSRLSANTGELFF. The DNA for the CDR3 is TGTGCCAGCAGTTTATCGAGGCTAAGCGCGAACACCGGGGAGCTGTTTTTT.

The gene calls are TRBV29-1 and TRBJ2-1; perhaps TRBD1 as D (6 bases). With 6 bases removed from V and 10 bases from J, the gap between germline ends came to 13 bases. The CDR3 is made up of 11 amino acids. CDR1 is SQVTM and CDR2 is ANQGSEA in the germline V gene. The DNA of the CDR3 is TGCAGCGTAGCAGGGGTTAAGGAGCAGTTCTTC. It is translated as CSVAGVKEQFF.

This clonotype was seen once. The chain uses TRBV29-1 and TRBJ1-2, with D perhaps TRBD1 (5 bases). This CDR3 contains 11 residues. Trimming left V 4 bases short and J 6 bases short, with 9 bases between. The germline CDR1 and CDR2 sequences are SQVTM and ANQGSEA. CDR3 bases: TGCAGCGTTGTAGACAGCCATGGCTACACCTTC. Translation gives CSVVDSHGYTF.

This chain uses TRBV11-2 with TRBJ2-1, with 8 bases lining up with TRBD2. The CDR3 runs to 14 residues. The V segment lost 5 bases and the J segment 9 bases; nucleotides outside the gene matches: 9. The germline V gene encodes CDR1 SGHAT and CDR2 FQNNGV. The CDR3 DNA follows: TGTGCCAGCAGCGCAACTGTAGCGGGGATTGAGCAGTTCTTC. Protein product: CASSATVAGIEQFF.

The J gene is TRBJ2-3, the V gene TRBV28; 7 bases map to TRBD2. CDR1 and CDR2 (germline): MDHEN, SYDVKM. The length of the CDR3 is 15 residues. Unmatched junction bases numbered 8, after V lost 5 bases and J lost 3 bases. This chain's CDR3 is CASSDRGSLTDTQYF. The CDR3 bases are TGTGCCAGCAGTGACCGCGGGAGTTTGACAGATACGCAGTATTTT.

This chain's CDR3 is CASSVVAGGPSDTQYF. CDR3 DNA sequence: TGTGCCAGCAGCGTAGTAGCGGGAGGGCCGTCAGATACGCAGTATTTT. This sequence joins TRBV9 and TRBJ2-3; 11 bases are shared with TRBD2. The CDR3 extends over 16 amino acids. The germline V gene encodes CDR1 SGDLS and CDR2 YYNGEE. Trimming took 0 bases from V and 4 from J; bases not matched to a gene: 4.

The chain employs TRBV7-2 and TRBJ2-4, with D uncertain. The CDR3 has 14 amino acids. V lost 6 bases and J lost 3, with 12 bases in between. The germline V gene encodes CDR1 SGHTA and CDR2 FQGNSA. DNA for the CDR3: TGTGCCAGCAGGCCGTTTGACGGCAAAAACATTCAGTACTTC. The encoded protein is CASRPFDGKNIQYF.

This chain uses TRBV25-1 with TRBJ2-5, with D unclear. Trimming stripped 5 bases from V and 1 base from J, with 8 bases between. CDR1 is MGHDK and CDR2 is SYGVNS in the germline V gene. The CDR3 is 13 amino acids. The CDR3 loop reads CASSPGTQETQYF. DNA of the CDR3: TGTGCCAGCAGTCCGGGCACCCAAGAGACCCAGTACTTC.

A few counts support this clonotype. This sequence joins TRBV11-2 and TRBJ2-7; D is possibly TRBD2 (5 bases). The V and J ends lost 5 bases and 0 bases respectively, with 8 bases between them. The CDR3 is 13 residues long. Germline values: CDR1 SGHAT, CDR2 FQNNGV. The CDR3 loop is CASSPGISYEQYF. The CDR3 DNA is TGTGCCAGCAGCCCCGGGATCTCCTACGAGCAGTACTTC.